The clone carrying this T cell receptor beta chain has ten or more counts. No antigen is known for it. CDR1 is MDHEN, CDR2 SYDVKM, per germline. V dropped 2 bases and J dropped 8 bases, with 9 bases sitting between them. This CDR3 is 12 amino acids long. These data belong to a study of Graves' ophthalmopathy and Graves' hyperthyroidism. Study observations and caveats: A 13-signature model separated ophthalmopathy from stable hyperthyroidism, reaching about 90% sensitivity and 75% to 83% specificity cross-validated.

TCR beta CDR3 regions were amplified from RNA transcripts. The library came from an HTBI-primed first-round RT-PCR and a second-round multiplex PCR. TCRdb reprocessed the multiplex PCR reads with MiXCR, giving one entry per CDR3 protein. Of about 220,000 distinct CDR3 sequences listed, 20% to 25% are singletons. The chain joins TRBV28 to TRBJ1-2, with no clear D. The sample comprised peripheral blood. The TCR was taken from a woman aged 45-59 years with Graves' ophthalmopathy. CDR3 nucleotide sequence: TGTGCCAGCAGTTTAGACCTCCGGGGCTACACCTTC. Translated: CASSLDLRGYTF.